This is a list of T cell receptor beta chains from one sample in a study of cytomegalovirus exposure and HLA in healthy donors. Measured with immunoSEQ multiplex PCR; TCRdb has only the in-frame clones, and not every one. The sample has about 130,000 clones, approximately 85% seen once. Sequenced input: PBMCs. The origin of the receptors is a boy under 18 in good health and CMV-seronegative. The conserved cysteine and the conserved F or W are not part of the CDR3 here.

V gene | CDR3 protein
TRBV27 | ASSFVFGQGDYGYT
TRBV30 | AWSPPTGLPAEAF
TRBV6-5 | ASSYSSGSNYGYT
TRBV7-3 | ASSGDRGMPYEQY
TRBV27 | ASSLSARYNEQF
TRBV4-2 | ASSQVRSRDRAYNEQF
TRBV5-8 | ASSLRTGGNEKLF
TRBV5-1 | ASSLVSPTDTQY
TRBV7-2 | ASSLSGVGYT
TRBV9 | ASSVEGYGYT
TRBV4-3 | ASSQEGGRGYYNEQF
TRBV7-8 | ASSHGTLPSTDTQY
TRBV7-2 | ASSFTGHEQY
TRBV5-1 | ASSLESGAVF
TRBV5-1 | ASSLSTGQVNNEQF
TRBV5-6 | ASSLDLVGYEQY
TRBV4-1 | ASSQGLEANQPQH
TRBV6-5 | TSSSLHGSNQPQH
TRBV27 | ASSSGVNYGYT
TRBV18 | ASSQAGTGIYEQY
TRBV5-1 | ASSLGDLADTQY
TRBV6-5 | ASKKLRYNSPLH
TRBV29-1 | SVGWSGETEAF
TRBV29-1 | SVRTMLAKNIQY
TRBV6-5 | ASSGLGAETQY
TRBV10-3 | AIANGEQF
TRBV2 | ASTQNYDYT
TRBV18 | ASCERGGISPLH
TRBV19 | ASSISRNVNEKLF
TRBV19 | ASSMTTMNTEAF
TRBV5-1 | ASSLLLAGDEQF
TRBV27 | ASSLRQNYGYT
TRBV5-8 | ASSLDGSSYNEQF
TRBV5-1 | ASSLDGRGTGELF
TRBV7-3 | ASSSSGGTTDTQY
TRBV6-5 | ASSYGGLANHNEQF
TRBV19 | ASSIFAGTSYNEQF
TRBV25-1 | ASSVAGRTGELF
TRBV4-2 | ASSQESTGEFYGYT
TRBV7-7 | ASSLEAGGSYNEQF
TRBV4-3 | ASSQVGTGGNYGYT
TRBV6-5 | ASSYRGHTEAF
TRBV5-1 | ASSLVTSGPYEQY
TRBV19 | ASSILDSKGNSPLH
TRBV7-9 | ASSLSASPHEQY
TRBV11-2 | ASSQGLQQPQH
TRBV27 | ASSSGVTEAF
TRBV7-3 | ASSYGTSRQDEQF
TRBV9 | ASSVEMGGLDEKLF
TRBV20-1 | SARYRYGYT
TRBV7-6 | ASSRQLAGDTNTGELF
TRBV10-3 | AISESQGLNQPQH
TRBV2 | ASRTGGGSSPLH
TRBV6-5 | ASSYSPSGGYT
TRBV7-2 | ASSLLFGNTEAF
TRBV4-1 | ASSQSQGTYEQY